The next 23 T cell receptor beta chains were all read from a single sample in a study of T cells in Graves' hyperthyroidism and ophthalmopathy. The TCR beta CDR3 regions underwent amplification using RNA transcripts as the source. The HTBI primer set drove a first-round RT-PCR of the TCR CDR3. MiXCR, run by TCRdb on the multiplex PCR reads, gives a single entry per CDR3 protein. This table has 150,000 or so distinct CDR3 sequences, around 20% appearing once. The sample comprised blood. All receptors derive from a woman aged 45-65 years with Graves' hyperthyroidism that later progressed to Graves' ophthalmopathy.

The CDR3 sequence is CASSISSGRGYIQYF. The CDR3 nucleotides are TGTGCCAGTAGTATCTCTAGCGGGAGAGGGTACATTCAGTACTTC. The gene calls are TRBV19 and TRBJ2-4, with 10 bases identical to TRBD2. Trimming took 3 bases from V and 8 from J; bases not matched to a gene: 7. Germline lookup yields CDR1 LNHDA and CDR2 SQIVND (reference sequence). The CDR3 spans 15 residues. The complete variable domain, with remaining parts taken from reference TRBV19 and TRBJ2-4, reads DGGITQSPKYLFRKEGQNVTLSCEQNLNHDAMYWYRQDPGQGLRLIYYSQIVNDFQKGDIAEGYSVSREKKESFPLTVTSAQKNPTAFYLCASSISSGRGYIQYFGAGTRLSVL.

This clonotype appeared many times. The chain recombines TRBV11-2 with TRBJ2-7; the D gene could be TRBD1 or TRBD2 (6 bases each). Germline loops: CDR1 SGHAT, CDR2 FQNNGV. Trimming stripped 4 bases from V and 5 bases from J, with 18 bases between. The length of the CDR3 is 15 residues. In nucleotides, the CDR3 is TGTGCCAGCAGCTCTCCTCCGGGGGCGTCGGACGAGCAGTACTTC. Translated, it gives CASSSPPGASDEQYF.

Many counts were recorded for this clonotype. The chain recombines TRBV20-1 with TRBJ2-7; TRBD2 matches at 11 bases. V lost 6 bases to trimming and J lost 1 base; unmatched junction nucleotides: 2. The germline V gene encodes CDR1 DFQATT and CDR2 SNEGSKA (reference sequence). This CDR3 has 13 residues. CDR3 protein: CSARLAGSYEQYF. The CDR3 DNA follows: TGCAGTGCCAGACTAGCGGGATCCTACGAGCAGTACTTC.

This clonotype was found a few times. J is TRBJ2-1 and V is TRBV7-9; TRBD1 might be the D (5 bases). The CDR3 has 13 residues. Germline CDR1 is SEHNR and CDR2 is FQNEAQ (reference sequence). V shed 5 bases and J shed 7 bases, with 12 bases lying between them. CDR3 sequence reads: CASSHQGRNEQFF. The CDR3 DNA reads TGTGCCAGCAGCCATCAGGGTCGTAATGAGCAGTTCTTC.

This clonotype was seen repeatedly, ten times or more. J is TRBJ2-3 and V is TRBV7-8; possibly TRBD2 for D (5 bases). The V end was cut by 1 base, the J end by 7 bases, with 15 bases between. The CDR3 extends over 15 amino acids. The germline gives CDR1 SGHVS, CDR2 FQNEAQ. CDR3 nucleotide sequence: TGTGCCAGCAGCTTAGAATCGGCTAGCCAATATACGCAGTATTTT. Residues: CASSLESASQYTQYF.

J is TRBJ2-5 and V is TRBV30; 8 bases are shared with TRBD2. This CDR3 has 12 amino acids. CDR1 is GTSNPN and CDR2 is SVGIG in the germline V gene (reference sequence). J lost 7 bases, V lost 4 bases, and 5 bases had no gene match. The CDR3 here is CAWNARGGTQYF. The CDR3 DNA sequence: TGTGCCTGGAACGCCCGGGGGGGGACCCAGTACTTC.

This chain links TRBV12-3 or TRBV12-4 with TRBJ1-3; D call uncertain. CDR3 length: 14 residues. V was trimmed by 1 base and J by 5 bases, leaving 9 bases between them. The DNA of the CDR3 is TGTGCCAGCAGTTTAGGTCACCTTAGAAACACCATATATTTT. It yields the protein CASSLGHLRNTIYF.

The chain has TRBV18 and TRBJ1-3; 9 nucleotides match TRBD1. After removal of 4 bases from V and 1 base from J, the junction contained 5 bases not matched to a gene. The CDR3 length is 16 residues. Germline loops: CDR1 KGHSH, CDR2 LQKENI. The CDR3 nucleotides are TGTGCCAGCTCACAGACGGGACAGGGATCTGGAAACACCATATATTTT. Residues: CASSQTGQGSGNTIYF. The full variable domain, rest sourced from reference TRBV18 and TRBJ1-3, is NAGVMQNPRHLVRRRGQEARLRCSPMKGHSHVYWYRQLPEEGLKFMVYLQKENIIDESGMPKERFSAEFPKEGPSILRIQQVVRGDSAAYFCASSQTGQGSGNTIYFGEGSWLTVV.

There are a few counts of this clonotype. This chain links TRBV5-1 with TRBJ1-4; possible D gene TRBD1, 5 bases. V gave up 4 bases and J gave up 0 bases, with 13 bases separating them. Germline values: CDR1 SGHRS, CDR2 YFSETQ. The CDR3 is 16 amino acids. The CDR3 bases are TGCGCCAGCAGCCAGGGAACAGTTGCAACTAATGAAAAACTGTTTTTT. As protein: CASSQGTVATNEKLFF.

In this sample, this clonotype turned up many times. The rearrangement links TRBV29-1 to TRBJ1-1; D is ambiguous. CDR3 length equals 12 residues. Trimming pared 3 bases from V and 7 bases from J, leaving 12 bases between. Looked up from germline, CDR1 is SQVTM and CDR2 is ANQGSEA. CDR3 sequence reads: CSVESQWGEAFF. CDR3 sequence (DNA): TGCAGCGTTGAGAGCCAGTGGGGTGAAGCTTTCTTT.

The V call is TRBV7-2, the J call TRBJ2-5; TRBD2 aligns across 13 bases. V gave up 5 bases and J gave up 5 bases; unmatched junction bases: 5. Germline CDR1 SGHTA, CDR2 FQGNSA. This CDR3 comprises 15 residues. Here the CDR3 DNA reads TGTGCCAGCAGCCACCGGACTAGCGGGAGCGAGACCCAGTACTTC. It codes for CASSHRTSGSETQYF.

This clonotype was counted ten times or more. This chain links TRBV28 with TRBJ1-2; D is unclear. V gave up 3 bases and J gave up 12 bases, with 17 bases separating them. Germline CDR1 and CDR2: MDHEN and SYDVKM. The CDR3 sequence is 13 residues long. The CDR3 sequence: CASSFQWTAPHTF. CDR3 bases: TGTGCCAGCAGTTTCCAATGGACGGCTCCTCACACCTTC.

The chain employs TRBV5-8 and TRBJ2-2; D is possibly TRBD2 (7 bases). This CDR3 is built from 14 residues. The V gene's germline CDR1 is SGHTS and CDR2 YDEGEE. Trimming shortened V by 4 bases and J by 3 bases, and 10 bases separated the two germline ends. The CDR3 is CASSGGGDTGELFF. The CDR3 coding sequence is TGTGCCAGCAGCGGAGGGGGGGACACCGGGGAGCTGTTTTTT.

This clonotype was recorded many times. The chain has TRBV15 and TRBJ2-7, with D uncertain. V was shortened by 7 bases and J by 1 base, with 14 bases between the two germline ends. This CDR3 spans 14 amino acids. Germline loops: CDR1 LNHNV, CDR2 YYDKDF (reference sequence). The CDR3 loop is CATTKDRVSYEQYF. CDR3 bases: TGTGCCACCACCAAGGATAGAGTATCCTACGAGCAGTACTTC.

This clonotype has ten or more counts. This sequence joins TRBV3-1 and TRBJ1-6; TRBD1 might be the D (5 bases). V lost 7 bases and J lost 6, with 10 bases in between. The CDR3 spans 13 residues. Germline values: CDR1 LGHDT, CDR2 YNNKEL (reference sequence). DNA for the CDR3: TGTGCCAGCACTTCGGGGGTTAATTCACCCCTCCACTTT. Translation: CASTSGVNSPLHF.

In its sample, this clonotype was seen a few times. The CDR3 loop reads CASSQVTGGRRVSTDTQYF. The CDR3 DNA follows: TGCGCCAGCAGCCAAGTTACCGGGGGGCGCCGGGTTAGCACAGATACGCAGTATTTT. This sequence joins TRBV4-1 and TRBJ2-3, with D perhaps matching TRBD2 (7 bases). V was cut by 1 base and J by 0 bases, with 20 bases left in between. Germline CDR1 MGHRA, CDR2 YSYEKL. The length of the CDR3 is 19 residues.

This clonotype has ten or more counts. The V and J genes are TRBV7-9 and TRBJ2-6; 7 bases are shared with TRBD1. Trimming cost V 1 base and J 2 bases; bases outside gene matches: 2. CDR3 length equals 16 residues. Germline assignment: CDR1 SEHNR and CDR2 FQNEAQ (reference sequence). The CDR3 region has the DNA TGTGCCAGCAGCTTAGGACAGGGAGCTGGGGCCAACGTCCTGACTTTC. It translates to CASSLGQGAGANVLTF.

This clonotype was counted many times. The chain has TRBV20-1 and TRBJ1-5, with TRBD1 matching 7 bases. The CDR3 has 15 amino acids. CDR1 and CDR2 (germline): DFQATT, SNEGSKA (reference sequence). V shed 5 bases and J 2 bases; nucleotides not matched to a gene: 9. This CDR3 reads CSAGRTGFGNQPQHF. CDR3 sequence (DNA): TGCAGTGCTGGGAGGACAGGATTTGGCAATCAGCCCCAGCATTTT.

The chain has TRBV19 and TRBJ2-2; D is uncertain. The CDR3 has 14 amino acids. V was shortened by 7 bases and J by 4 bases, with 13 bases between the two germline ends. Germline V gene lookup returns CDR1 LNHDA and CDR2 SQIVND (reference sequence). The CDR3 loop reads CASTPLASTGELFF. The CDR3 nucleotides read TGTGCCAGTACCCCACTGGCCTCCACCGGGGAGCTGTTTTTT.

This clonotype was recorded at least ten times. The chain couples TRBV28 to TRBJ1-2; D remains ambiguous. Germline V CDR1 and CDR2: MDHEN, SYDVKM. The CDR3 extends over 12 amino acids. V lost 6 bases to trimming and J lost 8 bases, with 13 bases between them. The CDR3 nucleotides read TGTGCCAGCAGCGCGAACCTCAGGGGCTACACCTTC. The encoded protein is CASSANLRGYTF.

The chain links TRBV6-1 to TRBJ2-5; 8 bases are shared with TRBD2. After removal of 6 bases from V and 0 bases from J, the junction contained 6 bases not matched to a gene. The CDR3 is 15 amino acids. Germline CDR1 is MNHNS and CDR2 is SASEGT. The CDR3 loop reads CASSRRGGDQETQYF. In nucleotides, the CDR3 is TGTGCCAGCAGCCGACGGGGGGGTGACCAAGAGACCCAGTACTTC.

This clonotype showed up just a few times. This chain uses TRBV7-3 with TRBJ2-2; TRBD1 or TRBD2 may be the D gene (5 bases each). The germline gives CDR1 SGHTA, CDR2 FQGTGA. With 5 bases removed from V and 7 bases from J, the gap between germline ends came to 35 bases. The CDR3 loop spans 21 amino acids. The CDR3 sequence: CASSRVLGIGSSIGALGELFF. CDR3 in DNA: TGTGCCAGCAGCCGGGTTTTGGGGATAGGTAGCTCCATCGGGGCCCTCGGGGAGCTGTTTTTT.

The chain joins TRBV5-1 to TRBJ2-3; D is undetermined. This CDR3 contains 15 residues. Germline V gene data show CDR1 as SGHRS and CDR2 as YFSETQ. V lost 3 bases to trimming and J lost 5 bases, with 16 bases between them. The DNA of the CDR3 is TGCGCCAGCAGCTATAGACCAAGACTCGTAGATACGCAGTATTTT. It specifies CASSYRPRLVDTQYF.